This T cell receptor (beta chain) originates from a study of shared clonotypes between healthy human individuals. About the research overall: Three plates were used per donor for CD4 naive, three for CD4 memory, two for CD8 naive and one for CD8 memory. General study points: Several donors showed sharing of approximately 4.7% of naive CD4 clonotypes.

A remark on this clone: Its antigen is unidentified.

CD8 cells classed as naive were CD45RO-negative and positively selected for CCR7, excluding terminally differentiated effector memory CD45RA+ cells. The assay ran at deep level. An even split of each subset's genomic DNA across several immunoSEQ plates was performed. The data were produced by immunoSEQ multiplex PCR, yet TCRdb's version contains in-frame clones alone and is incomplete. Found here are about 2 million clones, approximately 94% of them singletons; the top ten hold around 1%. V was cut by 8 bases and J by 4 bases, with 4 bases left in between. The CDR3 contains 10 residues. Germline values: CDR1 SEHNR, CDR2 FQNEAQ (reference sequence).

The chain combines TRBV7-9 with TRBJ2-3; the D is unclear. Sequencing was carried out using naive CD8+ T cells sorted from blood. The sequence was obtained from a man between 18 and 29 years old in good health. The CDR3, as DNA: TGTGCCAGCGAGGCAGATACGCAGTATTTT. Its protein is CASEADTQYF.